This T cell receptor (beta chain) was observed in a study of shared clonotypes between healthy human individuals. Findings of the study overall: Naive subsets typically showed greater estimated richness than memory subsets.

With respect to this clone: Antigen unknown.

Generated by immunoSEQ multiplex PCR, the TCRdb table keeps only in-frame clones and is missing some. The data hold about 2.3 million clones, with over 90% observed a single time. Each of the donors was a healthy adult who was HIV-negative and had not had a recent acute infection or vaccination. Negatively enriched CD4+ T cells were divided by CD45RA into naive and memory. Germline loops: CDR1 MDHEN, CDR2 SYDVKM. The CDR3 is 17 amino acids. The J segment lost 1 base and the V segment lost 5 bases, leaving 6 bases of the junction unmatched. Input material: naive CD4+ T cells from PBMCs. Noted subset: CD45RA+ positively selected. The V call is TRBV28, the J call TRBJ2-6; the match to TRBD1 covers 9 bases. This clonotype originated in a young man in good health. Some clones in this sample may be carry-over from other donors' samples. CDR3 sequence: CASSVPGQGSGANVLTF. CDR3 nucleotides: TGTGCCAGCAGTGTTCCGGGACAGGGATCTGGGGCCAACGTCCTGACTTTC.